This T cell receptor (beta chain) is from a study of tumor and adjacent non-tumor tissue in lung cancer. Study background: Patients comprised about eleven adenocarcinoma, a couple of squamous cell carcinoma and 1 small cell lung cancer. Stage I to III disease affected 10 men and 5 women aged roughly 31 to 76.

Study-wide points: In normal lung, the top 100 clones were significantly more dominant than in tumor. Tumor TCR diversity, when higher, was linked to shorter survival.

RNA was extracted from bulk tissue without any cell sorting. The normal lung tissue was taken more than 3 cm from the tumor edge. Only one count was recorded for this clonotype. No antigen is known for it. The germline V gene has CDR1 ENHRY and CDR2 SYGVKD. This CDR3 has 13 residues. V was clipped by 7 bases and J by 8 bases; unmatched bases: 7. Three rounds of nested PCR, following a modified ARM-PCR protocol, produced the TCRbeta library. TCRdb reanalysed the multiplex PCR reads using MiXCR and keeps one entry per CDR3 protein. The sample includes more than 75,000 distinct CDR3 sequences, 80% of them seen just once.

J is TRBJ1-2 and V is TRBV10-3; TRBD1 matches 10 bases. The clonotype originates from a man aged 55 to 70 with small cell lung cancer. The specimen sequenced was distant non-tumor lung tissue. The CDR3, as DNA: TGTGCCATCAATCCCGAGACAGGGGGCGGCTACACCTTC. It translates to CAINPETGGGYTF.